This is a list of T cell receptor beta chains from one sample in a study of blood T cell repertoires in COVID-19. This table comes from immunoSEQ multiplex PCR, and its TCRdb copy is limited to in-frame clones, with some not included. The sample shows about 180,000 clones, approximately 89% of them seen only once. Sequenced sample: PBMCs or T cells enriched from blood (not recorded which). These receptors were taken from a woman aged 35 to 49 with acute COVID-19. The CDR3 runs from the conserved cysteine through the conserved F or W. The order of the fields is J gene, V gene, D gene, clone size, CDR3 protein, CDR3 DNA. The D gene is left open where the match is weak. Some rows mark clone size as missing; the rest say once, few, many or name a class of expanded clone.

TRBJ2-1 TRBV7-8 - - CASSSGGTRSYNEQFF TGTGCCAGCAGCTCCGGGGGGACACGCTCCTACAATGAGCAGTTCTTC
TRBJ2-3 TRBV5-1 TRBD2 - CASSLGIGGSDTQYF TGCGCCAGCAGCTTGGGTATCGGGGGGTCAGATACGCAGTATTTT
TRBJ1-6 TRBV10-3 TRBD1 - CAISERDRGKSPLHF TGTGCCATCAGTGAGAGGGACAGGGGCAAATCACCCCTCCACTTT
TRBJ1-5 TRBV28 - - CASRITVSNQPQHF TGTGCCAGTCGTATTACAGTTAGCAATCAGCCCCAGCATTTT
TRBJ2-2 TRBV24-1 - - CATSEATELFF TGTGCCACCAGTGAAGCTACTGAGCTGTTTTTT
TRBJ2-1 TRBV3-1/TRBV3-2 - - CASSQDKVVQGTYNEQFF TGTGCCAGCAGCCAAGATAAGGTTGTACAGGGGACTTACAATGAGCAGTTCTTC
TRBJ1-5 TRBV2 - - CASSEETIRPQHF TGTGCCAGCAGTGAAGAGACAATCCGACCCCAGCATTTT
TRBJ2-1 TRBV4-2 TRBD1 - CASSHEGAYEQFF TGTGCCAGCAGCCATGAGGGGGCCTATGAGCAGTTCTTC
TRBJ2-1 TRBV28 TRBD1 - CASSSANRGEQFF TGTGCCAGCAGTTCTGCCAACAGGGGTGAGCAGTTCTTC
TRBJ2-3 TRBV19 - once CASSPQQGLSDTQYF TGTGCCAGTAGTCCACAACAGGGTTTGTCAGATACGCAGTATTTT
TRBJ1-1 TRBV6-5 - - CASSYSPQGMNTEAFF TGTGCCAGCAGTTACTCGCCACAGGGCATGAACACTGAAGCTTTCTTT
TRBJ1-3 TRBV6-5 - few CASSSGRGNTIYF TGTGCCAGCAGTTCTGGGAGGGGAAACACCATATATTTT
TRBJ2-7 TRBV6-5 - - CASSSSTNTYEQYF TGTGCCAGCAGTTCCTCGACAAACACCTACGAGCAGTACTTC
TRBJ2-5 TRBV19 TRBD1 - CASSPGQGAKTQYF TGTGCCAGTAGTCCAGGGCAGGGGGCAAAGACCCAGTACTTC
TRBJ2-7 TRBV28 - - CASSSPREQYF TGTGCCAGCAGCTCCCCTCGGGAGCAGTACTTC
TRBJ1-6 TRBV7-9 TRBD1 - CASSTDRGWHSPLHF TGTGCCAGCAGCACGGACAGGGGTTGGCATTCACCCCTCCACTTT
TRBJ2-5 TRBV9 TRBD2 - CASSVSGGIQETQYF TGTGCCAGCAGCGTTTCCGGGGGGATCCAAGAGACCCAGTACTTC
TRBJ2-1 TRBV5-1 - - CASSARDEQFF TGCGCCAGCAGCGCCAGGGATGAGCAGTTCTTC
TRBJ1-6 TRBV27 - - CASRGTRNSPLHF TGTGCCAGCAGGGGGACACGGAATTCACCCCTCCACTTT
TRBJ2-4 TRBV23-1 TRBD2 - CASNDNYLAGGGKNIQYF TGCGCCAGCAACGATAACTATCTAGCGGGAGGGGGCAAAAACATTCAGTACTTC
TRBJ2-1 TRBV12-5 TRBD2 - CASGLTSGSYNEQFF TGTGCTAGTGGTTTGACTAGCGGGAGCTACAATGAGCAGTTCTTC
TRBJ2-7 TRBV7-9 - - CASSSNREQYF TGTGCCAGCAGCTCGAACCGGGAGCAGTACTTC
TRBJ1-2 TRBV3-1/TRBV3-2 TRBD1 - CASSRTGTGLVGDGYTF TGTGCCAGCAGCCGCACCGGGACAGGGCTCGTCGGGGATGGCTACACCTTC
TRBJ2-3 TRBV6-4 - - CASSDSPGSSTDTQYF TGTGCCAGCAGTGACTCACCAGGCTCTAGCACAGATACGCAGTATTTT
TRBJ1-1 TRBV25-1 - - CASSEGQRLNTEAFF TGTGCCAGCAGTGAAGGACAGAGATTGAACACTGAAGCTTTCTTT
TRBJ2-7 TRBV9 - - CASSVDVGGREQYF TGTGCCAGCAGCGTAGACGTAGGGGGTCGCGAGCAGTACTTC
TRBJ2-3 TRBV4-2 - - CASSNRLGLDTQYF TGTGCCAGCAGTAATCGTTTGGGCTTAGATACGCAGTATTTT
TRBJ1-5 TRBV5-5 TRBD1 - CASSLYLTGGFSNQPQHF TGTGCCAGCAGCTTGTATCTAACAGGGGGGTTTAGCAATCAGCCCCAGCATTTT
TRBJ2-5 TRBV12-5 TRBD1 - CASGRGQGQETQYF TGTGCTAGTGGCCGAGGACAGGGCCAAGAGACCCAGTACTTC
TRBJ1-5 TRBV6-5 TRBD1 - CASWDRSNQPQHF TGTGCCAGCTGGGACAGGAGCAATCAGCCCCAGCATTTT
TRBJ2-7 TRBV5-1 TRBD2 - CASGTSGSRYEQYF TGCGCCAGCGGGACGAGCGGGAGCCGATACGAGCAGTACTTC
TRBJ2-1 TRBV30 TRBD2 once CAWSPSGRASEQFF TGTGCCTGGAGTCCTAGCGGGAGGGCCTCTGAGCAGTTCTTC
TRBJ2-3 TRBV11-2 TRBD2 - CASSPRTSGGTDTQYF TGTGCCAGCAGCCCCAGGACTAGCGGAGGCACAGATACGCAGTATTTT
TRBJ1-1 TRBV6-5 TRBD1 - CASSYSRTGPYTEAFF TGTGCCAGCAGTTACTCGCGGACAGGGCCTTACACTGAAGCTTTCTTT
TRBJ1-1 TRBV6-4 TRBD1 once CASRLDRDTEAFF TGTGCCAGCAGATTAGACAGGGACACTGAAGCTTTCTTT
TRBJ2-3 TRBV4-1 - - CASSQTSGGRADTQYF TGCGCCAGCAGCCAGACCTCGGGGGGCCGTGCAGATACGCAGTATTTT
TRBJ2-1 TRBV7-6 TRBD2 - CASSPALAGGRDEQFF TGTGCCAGCAGCCCAGCTCTAGCGGGGGGCCGCGATGAGCAGTTCTTC
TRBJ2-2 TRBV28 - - CASSVNRAGDRELFF TGTGCCAGCAGTGTCAACAGGGCGGGGGACCGGGAGCTGTTTTTT
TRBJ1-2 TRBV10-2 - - CASSEPQGSNYGYTF TGCGCCAGCAGTGAGCCCCAGGGAAGCAACTATGGCTACACCTTC
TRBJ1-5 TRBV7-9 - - CASRSGNQPQHF TGTGCCAGCAGGTCGGGCAATCAGCCCCAGCATTTT
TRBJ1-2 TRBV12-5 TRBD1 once CASGLTGPGYTF TGTGCTAGTGGTCTGACAGGGCCTGGCTACACCTTC